This TCR beta chain was identified in a study of cytomegalovirus exposure and HLA in healthy donors. Study conclusions and caveats: Earlier analysis found most TCR beta V segments productive about 90% or about 30% of the time. Later, an analysis showed that TCR beta chains associated with HLA were more clonally expanded than others that were equally common.

The PCR contained 60 Vbeta and 13 Jbeta primers. As handled by the study authors: A later analysis counted 80 million or so unique TCR beta chains, 9.5 million to 13 million shared. Measured with immunoSEQ multiplex PCR; TCRdb has only the in-frame clones, and not every one. The DNA was the basis for D and trimming; V, J and clone size are from that table. The repertoire holds fewer than 250,000 clones, with about 70% as singletons. As to this clone: Antigen specificity is unknown.

This CDR3 is built from 15 residues. CDR1 is LNHDA and CDR2 is SQIVND in the germline V gene (reference sequence). Trimming at V came to 6 bases and at J to 6 bases, leaving 9 bases not matched to a gene. The receptor was isolated from a woman aged 25 to 39 in good health and CMV-seronegative. Sequences were obtained from PBMCs. This rearrangement joins TRBV19 to TRBJ1-5, with TRBD1 matching over 9 bases. CDR3 coding DNA: TGTGCCAGTAGGAAACCGGGACAGGGACTTCAGCCCCAGCATTTT. It yields the protein CASRKPGQGLQPQHF.